Below are 9 T cell receptor beta chains sequenced from a single sample in a study of Ad26.COV2.S vaccination and SARS-CoV-2 variants. The treatment is: roughly 20 received Ad26.COV2.S at low or high dose, single or two shots; about 5 received placebo; per-sample allocation not given. Specimen acquisition occurred on day 63 following the initial vaccine or placebo injection. Sequenced by immunoSEQ multiplex PCR; TCRdb stores in-frame clones only, minus some. The sample includes about 390,000 clones, less than 90% of them seen just once. The specimen was peripheral blood, collected in a trial of Ad26.COV2.S vaccine versus placebo. The receptors originated from a person between 18 and 60 years old who received the Ad26.COV2.S COVID-19 vaccine or a placebo.

The chain carries TRBV15 and TRBJ2-7, with 9 bases that match TRBD1. J lost 4 bases, V lost 0 bases, and 7 bases had no gene match. The CDR3 has 16 amino acids. Germline V lookup: CDR1 LNHNV, CDR2 YYDKDF (reference sequence). Here the CDR3 DNA reads TGTGCCACCAGCAGAGATTATGGACAGGGGTTTTACGAGCAGTACTTC. It encodes CATSRDYGQGFYEQYF.

This clone was observed once. The rearrangement links TRBV11-3 to TRBJ2-1, with 7 bases identical to TRBD1. In germline, CDR1 is SGHNT, CDR2 YENEEA. Losses at the gene ends were 5 bases for V and 2 bases for J; bases not matched to a gene: 6. The CDR3 totals 15 residues. The CDR3 sequence is CASSTRTGTYNEQFF. The CDR3 nucleotides are TGTGCCAGCAGCACTAGGACAGGTACCTACAATGAGCAGTTCTTC.

The genes are TRBV6-4 and TRBJ1-2; possible D gene TRBD1, 6 bases. Germline lookup yields CDR1 MRHNA and CDR2 SNTAGT. V was clipped by 2 bases and J by 7 bases, with 14 bases between them. The CDR3 has 14 amino acids. CDR3 nucleotide sequence: TGTGCCAGCAGTGACGGCGAGTTGGGGGCTGGCTACACCTTC. Translated: CASSDGELGAGYTF.

This rearrangement joins TRBV3-1 (or the pseudogene TRBV3-2) to TRBJ2-7; 13 bases line up with TRBD2. CDR3 length: 17 residues. J lost 2 bases, V lost 1 base, and 5 bases had no gene match. Germline V gene lookup returns CDR1 LGHDT and CDR2 YNNKEL (reference sequence). CDR3 residues: CASSQGLAGGRTYEQYF. The CDR3 coding sequence is TGTGCCAGCAGCCAAGGACTAGCGGGGGGACGAACCTACGAGCAGTACTTC.

This chain links TRBV20-1 with TRBJ2-1, with D hard to call. CDR1 and CDR2 from the germline V gene are DFQATT and SNEGSKA (reference sequence). With 0 bases removed from V and 11 bases from J, the gap between germline ends came to 8 bases. The CDR3 has 11 amino acids. The CDR3 bases are TGCAGTGCTAGAGATCGAGGACAGCAGTTCTTC. This encodes CSARDRGQQFF.

The chain links TRBV7-6 to TRBJ1-1, with D possibly being TRBD1 (5 bases). The CDR3 has 15 amino acids. Trimming took 4 bases from V and 0 from J, leaving 12 bases between them. CDR1 is SGHVS and CDR2 is FNYEAQ in the germline V gene. CDR3 DNA sequence: TGTGCCAGCAGCTCACGACGGGGACTGAACACTGAAGCTTTCTTT. This codes for CASSSRRGLNTEAFF.

V gene TRBV7-9 combines with J gene TRBJ1-2; weak D call: TRBD1 (5 bases). V was pared by 2 bases and J by 7 bases, with 23 bases between. This CDR3 contains 17 residues. Germline loops: CDR1 SEHNR, CDR2 FQNEAQ (reference sequence). This CDR3 is CASSLRQTGQGLIGYTF. CDR3 DNA: TGTGCCAGCAGCTTAAGGCAAACCGGGCAGGGTCTAATTGGCTACACCTTC.

The chain is built from TRBV19 and TRBJ1-1, with TRBD1 matching over 7 bases. Trimming removed 7 bases from V and 1 base from J; junction bases left unmatched: 9. The CDR3 spans 15 residues. Germline V gene lookup returns CDR1 LNHDA and CDR2 SQIVND (reference sequence). CDR3 DNA: TGTGCCAGTAATCCCACCGGGACAGAGAACACTGAAGCTTTCTTT. Its protein product is CASNPTGTENTEAFF.

The CDR3 DNA sequence: TGTGCCAGCTCCCCTCTCTCTGGAAACACCATATATTTT. Translating gives CASSPLSGNTIYF. V and J are TRBV18 and TRBJ1-3, with D hard to call. CDR3 length: 13 amino acids. Germline CDR1 reads KGHSH; CDR2 reads LQKENI. Trimming removed 6 bases from V and 0 bases from J, with 6 bases in between.